Listed here are 17 T cell receptor beta chains from one sample, sequenced in a study of blood T cell repertoires in COVID-19. Only in-frame clones appear in the TCRdb table, and some are missing; sequencing was by immunoSEQ multiplex PCR. The profile covers some 180,000 clones, with around nine tenths appearing a single time and about 2.1% taken by the ten largest. Sequenced input: peripheral blood. The origin of the receptors is a man between 50 and 59 years old who had recovered from COVID-19.

The chain has TRBV18 and TRBJ1-2; 11 positions match TRBD1. CDR1 is KGHSH, CDR2 LQKENI, per germline. J was trimmed by 4 bases and V by 4 bases; bases with no gene match: 5. This CDR3 spans 15 amino acids. The chain's CDR3 is CASSLSDRGPYGYTF. DNA for the CDR3: TGTGCCAGCTCACTATCGGACAGGGGGCCCTATGGCTACACCTTC.

The genes are TRBV9 and TRBJ2-2; D is perhaps TRBD1 (6 bases). Germline values: CDR1 SGDLS, CDR2 YYNGEE. Between the trimmed V and J ends, which lost 4 bases and 9 bases, there was a span of 31 bases. The CDR3 is made up of 19 amino acids. CDR3: CASSTPKTGALGDTRELFF. In DNA form, the CDR3 reads TGTGCCAGCAGCACCCCTAAGACAGGTGCTCTAGGGGACACGAGGGAGCTGTTTTTT.

The V and J genes are TRBV24-1 and TRBJ2-3; 7 bases are shared with TRBD1. Germline V lookup: CDR1 KGHDR, CDR2 SFDVKD. This CDR3 is built from 15 residues. J gave up 0 bases and V 10 bases, and 9 bases lay outside the gene matches. CDR3 in amino acids: CATAPGTASTDTQYF. For the CDR3, the DNA is TGTGCCACAGCCCCAGGGACAGCTAGCACAGATACGCAGTATTTT.

V gene TRBV28 combines with J gene TRBJ1-4, with 9 bases fitting TRBD1. V was pared by 8 bases and J by 6 bases, with 7 bases of the junction left unmatched. The CDR3 consists of 14 residues. Germline assignment: CDR1 MDHEN and CDR2 SYDVKM. CDR3 protein: CASGDREWYEKLFF. The CDR3 DNA reads as TGTGCCAGCGGGGACAGGGAATGGTATGAAAAACTGTTTTTT.

The sample holds a few counts of this clone. The V and J genes are TRBV19 and TRBJ1-2; D not resolved. With 5 bases removed from V and 7 bases from J, the gap between germline ends came to 11 bases. Germline CDR1 is LNHDA and CDR2 is SQIVND (reference sequence). The CDR3 sequence is 12 residues long. CDR3 bases: TGTGCCAGTAGTCCCCGCGTGAGTGGCTACACCTTC. It is translated as CASSPRVSGYTF.

The chain carries TRBV6-2 or TRBV6-3 and TRBJ1-5; TRBD1 might be the D (6 bases). The CDR3 covers 15 residues. Germline V gene lookup returns CDR1 MNHEY and CDR2 SVGEGT. Trimming cost V 4 bases and J 4 bases, with 14 bases left between them. The CDR3 spells CASSSRQVGNQPQHF. The CDR3 coding sequence is TGTGCCAGCAGTTCGAGACAGGTTGGAAATCAGCCCCAGCATTTT.

This chain connects TRBV28 to TRBJ1-5; D not resolved. Germline CDR1 MDHEN, CDR2 SYDVKM. This CDR3 spans 11 amino acids. V lost 5 bases to trimming and J lost 4 bases, with 3 bases between them. The CDR3 nucleotides read TGTGCCAGCAGTCATAATCAGCCCCAGCATTTT. It codes for CASSHNQPQHF.

The J gene is TRBJ1-2, the V gene TRBV5-8; a weak D match, TRBD1 (6 bases). Looked up from germline, CDR1 is SGHTS and CDR2 is YDEGEE. The ends were cut back, 5 bases at V and 8 bases at J, with 19 bases in the middle. This CDR3 contains 14 residues. The CDR3 nucleotides read TGTGCCAGCAGACGCCGGACAGTGCCGGGGGGCTACACCTTC. Encoded protein: CASRRRTVPGGYTF.

This sequence joins TRBV7-2 and TRBJ2-7, with unresolved D. CDR1 and CDR2 from the germline V gene are SGHTA and FQGNSA. The ends were cut back, 4 bases at V and 0 bases at J, with 4 bases in the middle. The CDR3 loop spans 12 amino acids. The CDR3 bases are TGTGCCAGCAGCTCGAGCTCCTACGAGCAGTACTTC. As protein: CASSSSSYEQYF.

The CDR3 region is CASSPGTVPSSYNSPLHF. The CDR3 DNA follows: TGTGCCAGCAGCCCGGGGACTGTTCCGAGCTCCTATAATTCACCCCTCCACTTT. This chain connects TRBV7-2 to TRBJ1-6; D might be TRBD1 (5 bases). The CDR3 length is 18 residues. V dropped 5 bases and J dropped 0 bases, with 17 bases sitting between them. Germline V gene data show CDR1 as SGHTA and CDR2 as FQGNSA.

The chain employs TRBV7-6 and TRBJ1-5; D gene uncertain. Germline lookup yields CDR1 SGHVS and CDR2 FNYEAQ. With 1 base removed from V and 6 bases from J, the gap between germline ends came to 13 bases. The CDR3 totals 15 residues. CDR3 amino acids: CASSLGGRERQPQHF. In nucleotides, the CDR3 is TGTGCCAGCAGCTTAGGGGGTAGGGAGCGTCAGCCCCAGCATTTT. Combining the CDR3 with reference TRBV7-6 and TRBJ1-5 gives the whole variable domain GAGVSQSPRYKVTKRGQDVALRCDPISGHVSLYWYRQALGQGPEFLTYFNYEAQQDKSGLPNDRFSAERPEGSISTLTIQRTEQRDSAMYRCASSLGGRERQPQHFGDGTRLSIL.

The chain combines TRBV7-6 with TRBJ1-1, with D possibly TRBD1 on 5 matching bases. CDR3 size: 15 residues. Trimming took 5 bases from V and 1 from J, leaving 14 bases between them. The V gene's germline CDR1 is SGHVS and CDR2 FNYEAQ. The CDR3 DNA sequence: TGTGCCAGCAGCCATCCGGGGGGAACGAACACTGAAGCTTTCTTT. Protein: CASSHPGGTNTEAFF.

Turning to this clone: This may be a read error: a much more frequent sequence differs by one nucleotide. The rearrangement joins TRBV4-2 to TRBJ1-2; 8 positions agree with TRBD1. There are 13 residues in the CDR3. Germline-derived CDR1 and CDR2 are LGHNA and YNFKEQ. V shed 4 bases and J 3 bases; nucleotides not matched to a gene: 1. The CDR3 region is CASSPTGDYGYTF. The CDR3 coding sequence is TGTGCCAGCAGCCCGACAGGGGACTATGGCTACACCTTC.

The chain combines TRBV10-1 with TRBJ1-1; 8 bases align to TRBD1. With 6 bases clipped from V and 5 bases from J, the junction kept 5 bases outside the gene matches. The CDR3 spans 13 residues. Germline V gene sequence: CDR1 WNHNN, CDR2 SYGVQD (reference sequence). The CDR3 DNA sequence: TGCGCCAGCAGGGCAGGGGGCTCAACTGAAGCTTTCTTT. This translates into CASRAGGSTEAFF.

The V gene is TRBV20-1, the J gene TRBJ2-5, with D uncertain. This CDR3 contains 11 residues. V gave up 4 bases and J gave up 5 bases, with 8 bases separating them. Germline V CDR1 and CDR2: DFQATT, SNEGSKA (reference sequence). This chain's CDR3 is CSANVGETQYF. CDR3 DNA sequence: TGCAGTGCTAACGTCGGGGAGACCCAGTACTTC.

This rearrangement joins TRBV27 to TRBJ2-3, with D maybe TRBD2 (6 bases). The germline V gene has CDR1 MNHEY and CDR2 SMNVEV (reference sequence). The CDR3 length is 17 residues. Between the trimmed V and J ends, which lost 2 bases and 0 bases, there was a span of 15 bases. Here the CDR3 reads CASSLGDREPSTDTQYF. The CDR3 bases are TGTGCCAGCAGTTTAGGAGATCGGGAGCCCAGCACAGATACGCAGTATTTT.

V gene TRBV29-1 combines with J gene TRBJ1-2; no clear D. CDR3 length: 13 residues. The germline gives CDR1 SQVTM, CDR2 ANQGSEA. Deletions cut 3 bases from V and 4 bases from J, with 12 bases between. CDR3 sequence (DNA): TGCAGCGTTGATGTCAGCTCAGGCTATGGCTACACCTTC. This gives the protein CSVDVSSGYGYTF.